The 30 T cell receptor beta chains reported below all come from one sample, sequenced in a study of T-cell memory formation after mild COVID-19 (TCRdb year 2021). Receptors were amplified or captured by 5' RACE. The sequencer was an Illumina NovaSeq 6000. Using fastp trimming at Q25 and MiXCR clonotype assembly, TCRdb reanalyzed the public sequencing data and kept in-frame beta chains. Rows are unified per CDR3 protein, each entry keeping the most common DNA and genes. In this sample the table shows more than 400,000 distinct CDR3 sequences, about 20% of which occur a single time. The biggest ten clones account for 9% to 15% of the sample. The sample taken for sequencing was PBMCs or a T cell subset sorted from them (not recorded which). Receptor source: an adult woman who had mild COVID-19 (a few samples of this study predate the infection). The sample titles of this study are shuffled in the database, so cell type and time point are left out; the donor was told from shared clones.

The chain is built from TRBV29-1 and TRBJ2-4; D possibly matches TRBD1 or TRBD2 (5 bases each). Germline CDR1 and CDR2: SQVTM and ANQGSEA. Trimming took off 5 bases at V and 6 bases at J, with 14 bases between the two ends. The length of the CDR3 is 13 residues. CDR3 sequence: CSVRTGTTNIQYF. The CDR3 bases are TGCAGCGTTAGAACCGGGACCACAAACATTCAGTACTTC.

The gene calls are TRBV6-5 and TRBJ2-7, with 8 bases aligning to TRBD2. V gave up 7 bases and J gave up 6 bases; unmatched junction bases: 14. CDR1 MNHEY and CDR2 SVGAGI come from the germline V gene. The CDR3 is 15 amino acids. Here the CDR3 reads CASTPSAGGAVEQYF. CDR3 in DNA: TGTGCCAGCACCCCCTCAGCCGGGGGGGCAGTCGAGCAGTACTTC.

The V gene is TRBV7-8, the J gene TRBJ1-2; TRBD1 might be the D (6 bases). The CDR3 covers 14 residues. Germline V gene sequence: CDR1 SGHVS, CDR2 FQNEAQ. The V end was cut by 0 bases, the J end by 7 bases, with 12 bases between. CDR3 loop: CASSLAAPRGGYTF. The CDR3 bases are TGTGCCAGCAGCTTAGCGGCCCCCAGGGGTGGCTACACCTTC.

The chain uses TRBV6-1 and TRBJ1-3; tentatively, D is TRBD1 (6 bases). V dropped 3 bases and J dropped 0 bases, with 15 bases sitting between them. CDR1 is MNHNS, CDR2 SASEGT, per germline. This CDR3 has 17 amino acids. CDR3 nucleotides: TGTGCCAGCAGTGAGGGAGGTGGGGGGCTCTCTGGAAACACCATATATTTT. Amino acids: CASSEGGGGLSGNTIYF.

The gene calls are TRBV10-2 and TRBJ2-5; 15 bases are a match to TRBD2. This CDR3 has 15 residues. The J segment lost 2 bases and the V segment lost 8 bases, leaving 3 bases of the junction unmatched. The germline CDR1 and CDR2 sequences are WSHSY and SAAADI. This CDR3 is CASGGLAGGQETQYF. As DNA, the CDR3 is TGCGCCAGCGGGGGACTAGCGGGGGGACAAGAGACCCAGTACTTC.

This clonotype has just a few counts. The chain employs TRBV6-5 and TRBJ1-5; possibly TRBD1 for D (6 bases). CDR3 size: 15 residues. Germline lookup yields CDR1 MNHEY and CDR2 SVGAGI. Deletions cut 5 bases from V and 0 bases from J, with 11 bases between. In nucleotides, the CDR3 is TGTGCCAGCAGTGAGACAGGAGTTAGCAATCAGCCCCAGCATTTT. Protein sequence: CASSETGVSNQPQHF.

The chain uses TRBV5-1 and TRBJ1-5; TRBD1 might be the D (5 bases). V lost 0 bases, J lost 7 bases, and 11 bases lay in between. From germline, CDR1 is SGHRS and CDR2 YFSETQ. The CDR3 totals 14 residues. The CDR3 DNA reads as TGCGCCAGCAGCTTGGGAGGGGACGAGCAGCCCCAGCATTTT. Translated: CASSLGGDEQPQHF.

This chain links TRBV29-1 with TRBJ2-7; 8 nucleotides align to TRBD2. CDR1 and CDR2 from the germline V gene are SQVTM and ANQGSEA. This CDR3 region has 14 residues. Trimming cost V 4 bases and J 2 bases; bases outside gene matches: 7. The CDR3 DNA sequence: TGCAGCGTTGGGGGGACTAGTTCCGCCTACGAGCAGTACTTC. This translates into CSVGGTSSAYEQYF.

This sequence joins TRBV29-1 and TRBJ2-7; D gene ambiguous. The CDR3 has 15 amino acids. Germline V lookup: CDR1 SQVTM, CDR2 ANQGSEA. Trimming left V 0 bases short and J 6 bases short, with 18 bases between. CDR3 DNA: TGCAGCGTTGAAGATAGTGACGGCAGTTCTGGCGAGCAGTACTTC. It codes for CSVEDSDGSSGEQYF.

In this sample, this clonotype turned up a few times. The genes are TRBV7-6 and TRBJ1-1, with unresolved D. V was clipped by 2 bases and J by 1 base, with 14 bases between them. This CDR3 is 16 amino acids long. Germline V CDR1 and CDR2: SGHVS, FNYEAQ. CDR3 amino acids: CASSLSSQATNTEAFF. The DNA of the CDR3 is TGTGCCAGCAGCTTAAGTAGCCAGGCAACGAACACTGAAGCTTTCTTT. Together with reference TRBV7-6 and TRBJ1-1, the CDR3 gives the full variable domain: GAGVSQSPRYKVTKRGQDVALRCDPISGHVSLYWYRQALGQGPEFLTYFNYEAQQDKSGLPNDRFSAERPEGSISTLTIQRTEQRDSAMYRCASSLSSQATNTEAFFGQGTRLTVV.

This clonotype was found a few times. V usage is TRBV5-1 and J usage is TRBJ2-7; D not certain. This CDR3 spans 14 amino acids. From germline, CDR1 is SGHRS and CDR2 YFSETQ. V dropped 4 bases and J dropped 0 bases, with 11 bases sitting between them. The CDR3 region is CASSPYSGSYEQYF. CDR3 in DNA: TGCGCCAGCAGCCCCTACTCCGGCTCCTACGAGCAGTACTTC.

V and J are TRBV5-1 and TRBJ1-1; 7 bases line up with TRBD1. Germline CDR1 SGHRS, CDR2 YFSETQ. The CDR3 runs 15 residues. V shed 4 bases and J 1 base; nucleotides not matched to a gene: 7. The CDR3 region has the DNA TGCGCCAGCAGCCTCCGCCCAGGGGGGAACACTGAAGCTTTCTTT. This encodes CASSLRPGGNTEAFF.

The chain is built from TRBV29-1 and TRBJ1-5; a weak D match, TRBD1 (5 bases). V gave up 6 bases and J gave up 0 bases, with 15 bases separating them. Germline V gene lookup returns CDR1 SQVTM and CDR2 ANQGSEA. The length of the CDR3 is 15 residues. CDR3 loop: CSVRVGGGSNQPQHF. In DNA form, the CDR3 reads TGCAGCGTCCGGGTGGGGGGTGGTAGCAATCAGCCCCAGCATTTT.

CDR3: CASSLGTSGNYEQYF. CDR3 sequence (DNA): TGTGCCAGCAGCCTCGGGACTAGCGGTAACTACGAGCAGTACTTC. The V and J genes are TRBV7-3 and TRBJ2-7; the match to TRBD2 covers 11 bases. Germline CDR1 is SGHTA and CDR2 is FQGTGA. After removal of 5 bases from V and 3 bases from J, the junction contained 6 bases not matched to a gene. This CDR3 is built from 15 residues. Full variable domain (remainder filled in from reference TRBV7-3 and TRBJ2-7): GAGVSQTPSNKVTEKGKYVELRCDPISGHTALYWYRQSLGQGPEFLIYFQGTGAADDSGLPNDRFFAVRPEGSVSTLKIQRTERGDSAVYLCASSLGTSGNYEQYFGPGTRLTVT.

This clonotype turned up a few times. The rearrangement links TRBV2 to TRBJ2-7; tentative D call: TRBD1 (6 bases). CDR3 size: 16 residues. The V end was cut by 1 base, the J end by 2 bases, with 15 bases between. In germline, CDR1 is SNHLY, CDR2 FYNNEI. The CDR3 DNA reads TGTGCCAGCAGTGAAGAGGGTGGGGGCGGAACCTACGAGCAGTACTTC. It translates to CASSEEGGGGTYEQYF.

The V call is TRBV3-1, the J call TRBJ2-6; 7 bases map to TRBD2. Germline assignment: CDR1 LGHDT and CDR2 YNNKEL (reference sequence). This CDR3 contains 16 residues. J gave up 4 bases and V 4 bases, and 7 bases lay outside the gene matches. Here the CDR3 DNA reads TGTGCCAGCAGCCGGGGGAGGGCCTCGGGGGCCAACGTCCTGACTTTC. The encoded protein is CASSRGRASGANVLTF. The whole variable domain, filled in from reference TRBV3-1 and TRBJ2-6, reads DTAVSQTPKYLVTQMGNDKSIKCEQNLGHDTMYWYKQDSKKFLKIMFSYNNKELIINETVPNRFSPKSPDKAHLNLHINSLELGDSAVYFCASSRGRASGANVLTFGAGSRLTVL.

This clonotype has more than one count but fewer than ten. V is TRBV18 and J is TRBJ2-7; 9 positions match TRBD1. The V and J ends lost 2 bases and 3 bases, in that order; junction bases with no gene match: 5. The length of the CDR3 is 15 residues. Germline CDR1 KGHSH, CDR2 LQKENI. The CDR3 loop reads CASSPTQGAGYEQYF. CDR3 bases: TGTGCCAGCTCACCAACACAGGGGGCAGGCTACGAGCAGTACTTC. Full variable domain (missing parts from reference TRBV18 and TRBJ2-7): NAGVMQNPRHLVRRRGQEARLRCSPMKGHSHVYWYRQLPEEGLKFMVYLQKENIIDESGMPKERFSAEFPKEGPSILRIQQVVRGDSAAYFCASSPTQGAGYEQYFGPGTRLTVT.

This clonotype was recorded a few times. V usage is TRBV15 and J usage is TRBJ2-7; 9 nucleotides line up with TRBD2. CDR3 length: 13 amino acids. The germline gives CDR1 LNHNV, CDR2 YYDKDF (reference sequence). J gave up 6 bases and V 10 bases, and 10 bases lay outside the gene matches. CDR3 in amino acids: CASGTSSSAEQYF. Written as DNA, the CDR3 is TGTGCCAGCGGGACTAGCTCCTCGGCCGAGCAGTACTTC.

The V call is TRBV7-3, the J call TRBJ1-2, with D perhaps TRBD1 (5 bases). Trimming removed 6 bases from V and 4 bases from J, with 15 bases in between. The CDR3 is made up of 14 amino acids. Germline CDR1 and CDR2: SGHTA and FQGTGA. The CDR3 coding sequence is TGTGCCAGCAGTTATTACGGGGGATCCTATGGCTACACCTTC. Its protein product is CASSYYGGSYGYTF.

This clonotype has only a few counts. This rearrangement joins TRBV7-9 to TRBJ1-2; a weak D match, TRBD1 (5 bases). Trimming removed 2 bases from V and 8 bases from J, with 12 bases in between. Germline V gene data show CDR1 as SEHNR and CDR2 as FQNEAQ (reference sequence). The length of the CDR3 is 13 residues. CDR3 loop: CASSLIQGVGYTF. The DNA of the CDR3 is TGTGCCAGCAGCTTAATCCAGGGTGTAGGCTACACCTTC.

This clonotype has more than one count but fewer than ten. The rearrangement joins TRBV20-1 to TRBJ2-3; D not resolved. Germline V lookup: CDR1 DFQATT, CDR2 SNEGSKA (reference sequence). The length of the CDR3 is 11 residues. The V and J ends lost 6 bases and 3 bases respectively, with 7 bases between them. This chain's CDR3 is CSARRTDTQYF. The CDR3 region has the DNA TGCAGTGCCCGCAGGACAGATACGCAGTATTTT.

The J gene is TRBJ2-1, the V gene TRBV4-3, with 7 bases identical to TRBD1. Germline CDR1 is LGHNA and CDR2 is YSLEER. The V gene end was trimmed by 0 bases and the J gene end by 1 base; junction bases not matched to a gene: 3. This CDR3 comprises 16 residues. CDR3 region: CASSQEYRGSYNEQFF. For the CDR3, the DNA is TGCGCCAGCAGCCAAGAATACAGGGGATCCTACAATGAGCAGTTCTTC.

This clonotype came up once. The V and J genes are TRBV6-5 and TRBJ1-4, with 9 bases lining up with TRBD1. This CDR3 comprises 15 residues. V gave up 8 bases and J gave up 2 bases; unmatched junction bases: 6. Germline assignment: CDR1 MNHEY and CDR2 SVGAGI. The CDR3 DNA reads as TGTGCCAGCTCACAGGGGGCTGGGACTAATGAAAAACTGTTTTTT. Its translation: CASSQGAGTNEKLFF.

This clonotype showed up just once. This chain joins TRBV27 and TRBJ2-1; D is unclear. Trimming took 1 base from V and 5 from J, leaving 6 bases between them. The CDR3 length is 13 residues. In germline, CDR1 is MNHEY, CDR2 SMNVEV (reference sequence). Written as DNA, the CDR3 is TGTGCCAGCAGTTTATATGCTAACAATGAGCAGTTCTTC. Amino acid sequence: CASSLYANNEQFF.

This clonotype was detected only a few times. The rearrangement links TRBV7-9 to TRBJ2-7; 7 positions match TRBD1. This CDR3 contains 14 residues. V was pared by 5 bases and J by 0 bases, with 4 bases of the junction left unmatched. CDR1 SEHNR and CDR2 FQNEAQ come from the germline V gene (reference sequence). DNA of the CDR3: TGTGCCAGCAGCCAGACAGGGTCCTCCTACGAGCAGTACTTC. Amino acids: CASSQTGSSYEQYF. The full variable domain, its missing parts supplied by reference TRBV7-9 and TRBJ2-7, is DTGVSQNPRHKITKRGQNVTFRCDPISEHNRLYWYRQTLGQGPEFLTYFQNEAQLEKSRLLSDRFSAERPKGSFSTLEIQRTEQGDSAMYLCASSQTGSSYEQYFGPGTRLTVT.

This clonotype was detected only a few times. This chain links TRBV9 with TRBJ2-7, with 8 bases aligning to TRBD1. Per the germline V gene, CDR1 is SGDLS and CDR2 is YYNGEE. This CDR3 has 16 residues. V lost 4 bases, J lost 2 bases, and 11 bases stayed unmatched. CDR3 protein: CASSPAGQVTPYEQYF. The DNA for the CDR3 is TGTGCCAGCAGCCCGGCGGGACAGGTGACCCCCTACGAGCAGTACTTC.

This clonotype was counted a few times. CDR3 amino acids: CASSQDGAGKNNEQFF. CDR3 nucleotides: TGCGCCAGCAGCCAAGACGGAGCGGGAAAAAACAATGAGCAGTTCTTC. The rearrangement joins TRBV4-3 to TRBJ2-1; 7 bases agree with TRBD2. CDR1 and CDR2 (germline): LGHNA, YSLEER. V was clipped by 0 bases and J by 5 bases; unmatched bases: 7. This CDR3 comprises 16 residues.

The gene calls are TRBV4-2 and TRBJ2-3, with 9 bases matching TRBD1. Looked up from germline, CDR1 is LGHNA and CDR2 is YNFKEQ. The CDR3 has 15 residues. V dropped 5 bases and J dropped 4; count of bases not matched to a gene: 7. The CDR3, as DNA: TGTGCCAGCAGCACCGGGACAGGGTTCTCAGATACGCAGTATTTT. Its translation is CASSTGTGFSDTQYF.

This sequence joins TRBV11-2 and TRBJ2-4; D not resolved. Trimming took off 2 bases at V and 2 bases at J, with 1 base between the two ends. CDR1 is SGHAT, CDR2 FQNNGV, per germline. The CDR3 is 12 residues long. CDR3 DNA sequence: TGTGCCAGCAGCTTAACCAAAAACATTCAGTACTTC. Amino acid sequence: CASSLTKNIQYF. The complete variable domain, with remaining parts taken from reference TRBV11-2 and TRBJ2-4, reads EAGVAQSPRYKIIEKRQSVAFWCNPISGHATLYWYQQILGQGPKLLIQFQNNGVVDDSQLPKDRFSAERLKGVDSTLKIQPAKLEDSAVYLCASSLTKNIQYFGAGTRLSVL.

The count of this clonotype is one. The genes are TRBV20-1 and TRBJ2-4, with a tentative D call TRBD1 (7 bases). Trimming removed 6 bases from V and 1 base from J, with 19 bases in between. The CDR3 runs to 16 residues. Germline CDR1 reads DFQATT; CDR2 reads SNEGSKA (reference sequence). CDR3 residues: CSASDRVAVAKNIQYF. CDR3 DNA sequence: TGCAGTGCCAGCGACAGGGTAGCGGTGGCCAAAAACATTCAGTACTTC.